The rows below give T cell receptor beta chains drawn from one sample of a study of CD8+ T cells in alopecia areata. Clones were read by immunoSEQ multiplex PCR, and TCRdb kept only the in-frame ones, dropping some. The sample has roughly 110,000 clones; less than 60% are singletons. This material consisted of CD4+ T cells sorted from blood, taken at week 24, from a patient treated with tofacitinib. These receptors all come from a human donor with alopecia areata. CDR3s include the opening cysteine and the closing phenylalanine or tryptophan. Each record gives: V gene, J gene, D gene, clone size, CDR3 DNA, CDR3 protein. A D gene is named only where the DNA matches it firmly. Clone size is stated in some rows and not others, as once, few, many or a class when expanded.

v_call: TRBV5-1
j_call: TRBJ1-2
d_call: -
clone_size: -
cdr3_nt: TGCGCCAGCAGCGCCTCCGGGATCGCTAACTATGGCTACACCTTC
cdr3_aa: CASSASGIANYGYTF

v_call: TRBV4-3
j_call: TRBJ2-2
d_call: TRBD1
clone_size: -
cdr3_nt: TGCGCCAGCAGCCAAGAGATTGGGCAGGGGGCAAGCGGGGAGCTGTTTTTT
cdr3_aa: CASSQEIGQGASGELFF

v_call: TRBV10-3
j_call: TRBJ1-5
d_call: -
clone_size: -
cdr3_nt: TGTGCCATCAGTTCACAGGCTAATAGCAATCAGCCCCAGCATTTT
cdr3_aa: CAISSQANSNQPQHF

v_call: TRBV18
j_call: TRBJ2-3
d_call: TRBD1
clone_size: -
cdr3_nt: TGTGCCAGCTCACCAATGACAGGGGATACGCAGTATTTT
cdr3_aa: CASSPMTGDTQYF

v_call: TRBV7-2
j_call: TRBJ2-6
d_call: -
clone_size: many
cdr3_nt: TGTGCCAGCAGCTTTTTTGGGGCCAACGTCCTGACTTTC
cdr3_aa: CASSFFGANVLTF

v_call: TRBV29-1
j_call: TRBJ2-5
d_call: -
clone_size: -
cdr3_nt: TGCAGCGTTTCTCCGGGAATCGAGACCCAGTACTTC
cdr3_aa: CSVSPGIETQYF

v_call: TRBV10-3
j_call: TRBJ2-7
d_call: TRBD2
clone_size: -
cdr3_nt: TGTGCCATCAGTGGGTCAGGGAGGGAGGGATACGAGCAGTACTTC
cdr3_aa: CAISGSGREGYEQYF

v_call: TRBV15
j_call: TRBJ1-6
d_call: -
clone_size: -
cdr3_nt: TGTGCCACCAGCCGGCGGGGAGGGGGATACAATTCACCCCTCCACTTT
cdr3_aa: CATSRRGGGYNSPLHF

v_call: TRBV18
j_call: TRBJ1-1
d_call: TRBD1
clone_size: -
cdr3_nt: TGTGCCAGCTCACGACAGGGGGTGATGAACACTGAAGCTTTCTTT
cdr3_aa: CASSRQGVMNTEAFF

v_call: TRBV5-5
j_call: TRBJ1-2
d_call: TRBD1
clone_size: -
cdr3_nt: TGTGCCAGCAGTATTAAGACAGGGAGAGATAACTATGGCTACACCTTC
cdr3_aa: CASSIKTGRDNYGYTF

v_call: TRBV30
j_call: TRBJ2-2
d_call: -
clone_size: -
cdr3_nt: TGTGCCTGGAGTAGAGGGGCTGGGACCGGGGAGCTGTTTTTT
cdr3_aa: CAWSRGAGTGELFF

v_call: TRBV30
j_call: TRBJ1-6
d_call: TRBD1
clone_size: -
cdr3_nt: TGTGCCTCCACGAGACAGGGTTTGAATTCACCCCTCCACTTT
cdr3_aa: CASTRQGLNSPLHF

v_call: TRBV2
j_call: TRBJ1-1
d_call: TRBD1
clone_size: -
cdr3_nt: TGTGCCAGCAGTGCCGGGACAGGGGTCGGGGAAGCTTTCTTT
cdr3_aa: CASSAGTGVGEAFF

v_call: TRBV25-1
j_call: TRBJ1-5
d_call: -
clone_size: -
cdr3_nt: TGTGCCTCGGGACAATTAAGCAATCAGCCCCAGCATTTT
cdr3_aa: CASGQLSNQPQHF

v_call: TRBV30
j_call: TRBJ1-1
d_call: TRBD1
clone_size: once
cdr3_nt: TGTGCCTGGAGTCCAGGGGGCTGGAACACTGAAGCTTTCTTT
cdr3_aa: CAWSPGGWNTEAFF

v_call: TRBV5-6
j_call: TRBJ1-5
d_call: TRBD1
clone_size: once
cdr3_nt: TGTGCCAGCAGCTTTCGGGACAGGGGACAGCCCCAGCATTTT
cdr3_aa: CASSFRDRGQPQHF

v_call: TRBV7-6
j_call: TRBJ2-1
d_call: -
clone_size: few
cdr3_nt: TGTGCCAGCAGCTCCATATCGTTCAATGAGCAGTTCTTC
cdr3_aa: CASSSISFNEQFF

v_call: TRBV29-1
j_call: TRBJ1-1
d_call: -
clone_size: -
cdr3_nt: TGCAGCGGCCTCAGGGAGGGCACTGAAGCTTTCTTT
cdr3_aa: CSGLREGTEAFF

v_call: TRBV19
j_call: TRBJ1-2
d_call: -
clone_size: few
cdr3_nt: TGTGCCAGTACCCCCATCACACAGGGCGGCTATGGCTACACCTTC
cdr3_aa: CASTPITQGGYGYTF

v_call: TRBV7-2
j_call: TRBJ2-1
d_call: TRBD2
clone_size: few
cdr3_nt: TGTGCCAGCAGCTTAGCCCACCTCAGCGGGGGGGCAAATGAGCAGTTCTTC
cdr3_aa: CASSLAHLSGGANEQFF

v_call: TRBV7-2
j_call: TRBJ2-1
d_call: -
clone_size: few
cdr3_nt: TGTGCCAGCAGCCGTCCCCCGAGCTCCTACAATGAGCAGTTCTTC
cdr3_aa: CASSRPPSSYNEQFF

v_call: TRBV11-2
j_call: TRBJ2-5
d_call: -
clone_size: -
cdr3_nt: TGTGCCAGCAGCTTAGTTAGGAACAGCGTAAAAGAGACCCAGTACTTC
cdr3_aa: CASSLVRNSVKETQYF

v_call: TRBV18
j_call: TRBJ2-7
d_call: -
clone_size: -
cdr3_nt: TGTGCCAGCTCACCCGGCAACTCCTACGAGCAGTACTTC
cdr3_aa: CASSPGNSYEQYF

v_call: TRBV29-1
j_call: TRBJ2-3
d_call: -
clone_size: few
cdr3_nt: TGCAGCGTCGGTGGACGGTCCACAGATACGCAGTATTTT
cdr3_aa: CSVGGRSTDTQYF

v_call: TRBV29-1
j_call: TRBJ1-2
d_call: -
clone_size: -
cdr3_nt: TGCAGCGATGGGGACTTCGACTATGGCTACACCTTC
cdr3_aa: CSDGDFDYGYTF

v_call: TRBV7-6
j_call: TRBJ1-5
d_call: -
clone_size: -
cdr3_nt: TGTGCCAGCAGCTTAGAAGAAGGAGATCAGCCCCAGCATTTT
cdr3_aa: CASSLEEGDQPQHF

v_call: TRBV7-9
j_call: TRBJ1-2
d_call: -
clone_size: -
cdr3_nt: TGTGCCAGCCTCAGGGGTACTAACTATGGCTACACCTTC
cdr3_aa: CASLRGTNYGYTF